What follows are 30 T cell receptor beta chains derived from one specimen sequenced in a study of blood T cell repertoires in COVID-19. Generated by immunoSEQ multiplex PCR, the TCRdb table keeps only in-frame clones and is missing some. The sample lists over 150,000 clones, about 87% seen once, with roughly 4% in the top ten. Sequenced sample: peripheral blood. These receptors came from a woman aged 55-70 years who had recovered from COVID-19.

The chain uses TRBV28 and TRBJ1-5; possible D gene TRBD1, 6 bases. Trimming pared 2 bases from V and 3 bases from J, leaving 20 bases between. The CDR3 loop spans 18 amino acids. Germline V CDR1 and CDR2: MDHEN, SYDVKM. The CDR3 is CASSLNRAYQAVNQPQHF. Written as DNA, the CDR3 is TGTGCCAGCAGTTTAAACAGGGCCTACCAGGCGGTCAATCAGCCCCAGCATTTT.

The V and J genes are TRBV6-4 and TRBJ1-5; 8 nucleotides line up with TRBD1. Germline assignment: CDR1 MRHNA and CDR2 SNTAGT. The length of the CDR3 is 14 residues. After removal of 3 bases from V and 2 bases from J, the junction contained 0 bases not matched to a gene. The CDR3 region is CASSEQGGNQPQHF. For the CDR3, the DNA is TGTGCCAGCAGTGAACAGGGGGGCAATCAGCCCCAGCATTTT.

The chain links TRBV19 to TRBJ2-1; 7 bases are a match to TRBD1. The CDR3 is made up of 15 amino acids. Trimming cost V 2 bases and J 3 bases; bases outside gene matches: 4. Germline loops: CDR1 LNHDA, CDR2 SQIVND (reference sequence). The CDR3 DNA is TGTGCCAGTAGTATAAAGACAGGGTTCTACAATGAGCAGTTCTTC. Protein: CASSIKTGFYNEQFF.

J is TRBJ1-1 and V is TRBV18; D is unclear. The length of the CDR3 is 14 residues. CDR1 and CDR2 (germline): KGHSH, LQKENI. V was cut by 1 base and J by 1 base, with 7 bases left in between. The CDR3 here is CASSPQEGNTEAFF. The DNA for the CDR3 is TGTGCCAGCTCACCACAAGAGGGGAACACTGAAGCTTTCTTT.

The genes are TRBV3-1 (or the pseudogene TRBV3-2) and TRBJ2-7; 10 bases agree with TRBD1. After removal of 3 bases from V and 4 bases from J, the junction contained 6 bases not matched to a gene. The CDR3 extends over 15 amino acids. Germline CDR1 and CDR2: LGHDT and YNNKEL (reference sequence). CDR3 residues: CASSHLRDRGYEQYF. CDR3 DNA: TGTGCCAGCAGCCACCTCCGGGACAGGGGTTACGAGCAGTACTTC.

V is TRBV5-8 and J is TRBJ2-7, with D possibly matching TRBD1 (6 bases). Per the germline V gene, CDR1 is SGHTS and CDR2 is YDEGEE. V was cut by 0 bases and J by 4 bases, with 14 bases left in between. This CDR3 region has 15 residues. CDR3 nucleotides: TGTGCCAGCAGCTTGGGGACAGTGATTGATTACGAGCAGTACTTC. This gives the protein CASSLGTVIDYEQYF.

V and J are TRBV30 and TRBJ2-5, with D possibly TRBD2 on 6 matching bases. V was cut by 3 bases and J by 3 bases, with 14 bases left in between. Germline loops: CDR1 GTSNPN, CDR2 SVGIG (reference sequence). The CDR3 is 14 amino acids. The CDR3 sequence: CAWRGAGPKETQYF. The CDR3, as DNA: TGTGCCTGGAGGGGTGCGGGGCCTAAAGAGACCCAGTACTTC.

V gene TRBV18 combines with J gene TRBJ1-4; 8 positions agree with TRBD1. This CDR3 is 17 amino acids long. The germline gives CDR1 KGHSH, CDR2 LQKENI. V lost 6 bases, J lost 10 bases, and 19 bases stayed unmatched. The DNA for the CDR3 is TGTGCCAGCTCGCCTCCGGGACAGGCGGGGGGGACTGTAAAACTGTTTTTT. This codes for CASSPPGQAGGTVKLFF.

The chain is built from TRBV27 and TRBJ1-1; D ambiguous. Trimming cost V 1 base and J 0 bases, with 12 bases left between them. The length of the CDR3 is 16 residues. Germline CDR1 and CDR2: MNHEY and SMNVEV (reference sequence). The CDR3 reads CASSLWPDILNTEAFF. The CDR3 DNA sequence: TGTGCCAGCAGTTTATGGCCAGACATACTGAACACTGAAGCTTTCTTT.

The CDR3 region has the DNA TGTGCCAGCAGCTCGAGGACAGGGAGTGAAAAACTGTTTTTT. Its protein is CASSSRTGSEKLFF. V gene TRBV13 combines with J gene TRBJ1-4, with 8 bases fitting TRBD1. The germline V gene encodes CDR1 PRHDT and CDR2 FYEKMQ (reference sequence). Trimming removed 4 bases from V and 7 bases from J; junction bases left unmatched: 5. This CDR3 contains 14 residues. The entire variable domain, with the rest obtained from reference TRBV13 and TRBJ1-4, is as follows: AAGVIQSPRHLIKEKRETATLKCYPIPRHDTVYWYQQGPGQDPQFLISFYEKMQSDKGSIPDRFSAQQFSDYHSELNMSSLELGDSALYFCASSSRTGSEKLFFGSGTQLSVL.

This chain's CDR3 is CASSLGGGAGTEAFF. DNA for the CDR3: TGTGCCAGCAGTTTAGGCGGGGGCGCCGGTACTGAAGCTTTCTTT. V usage is TRBV28 and J usage is TRBJ1-1; D might be TRBD1 (6 bases). Germline CDR1 and CDR2: MDHEN and SYDVKM. Deletions cut 2 bases from V and 5 bases from J, with 15 bases between. The CDR3 length is 15 residues.

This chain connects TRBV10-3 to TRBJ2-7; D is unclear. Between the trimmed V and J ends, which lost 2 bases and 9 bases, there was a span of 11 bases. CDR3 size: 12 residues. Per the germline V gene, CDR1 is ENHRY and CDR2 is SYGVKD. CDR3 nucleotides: TGTGCCATCAGTGAGAACACGGAGAGGCAGTACTTC. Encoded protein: CAISENTERQYF.

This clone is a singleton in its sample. The CDR3, as DNA: TGCGCCAGCAGCTTGGATGGGGCGGAGGAAAAACTGTTTTTT. The encoded protein is CASSLDGAEEKLFF. The V call is TRBV5-1, the J call TRBJ1-4; D perhaps matches TRBD1 (5 bases). Trimming stripped 0 bases from V and 8 bases from J, with 11 bases between. Germline CDR1 is SGHRS and CDR2 is YFSETQ. CDR3 length: 14 amino acids.

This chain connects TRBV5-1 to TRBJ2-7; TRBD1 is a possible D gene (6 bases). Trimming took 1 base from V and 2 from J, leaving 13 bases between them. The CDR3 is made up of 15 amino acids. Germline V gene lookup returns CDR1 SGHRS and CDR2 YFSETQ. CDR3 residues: CASSLLDSGAYEQYF. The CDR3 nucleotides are TGCGCCAGCAGCTTGCTGGACAGTGGGGCCTACGAGCAGTACTTC.

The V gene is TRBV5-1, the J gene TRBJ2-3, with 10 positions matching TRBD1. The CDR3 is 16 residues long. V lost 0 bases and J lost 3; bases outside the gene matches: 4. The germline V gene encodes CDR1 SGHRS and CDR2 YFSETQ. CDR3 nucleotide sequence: TGCGCCAGCAGCTTGGTGGGGGGACAGGGGACAGATACGCAGTATTTT. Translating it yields CASSLVGGQGTDTQYF.

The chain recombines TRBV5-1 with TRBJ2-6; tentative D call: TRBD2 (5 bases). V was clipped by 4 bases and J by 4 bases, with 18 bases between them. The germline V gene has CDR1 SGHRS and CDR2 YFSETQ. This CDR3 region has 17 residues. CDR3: CASSPRGLGAGANVLTF. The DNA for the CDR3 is TGCGCCAGCAGCCCTCGAGGTTTGGGAGCGGGGGCCAACGTCCTGACTTTC.

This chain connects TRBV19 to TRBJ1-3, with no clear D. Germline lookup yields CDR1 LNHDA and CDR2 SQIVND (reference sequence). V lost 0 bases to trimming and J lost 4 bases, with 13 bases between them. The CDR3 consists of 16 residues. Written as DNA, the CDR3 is TGTGCCAGTAGTATAGATCTCCTCTCGTCGGGAAACACCATATATTTT. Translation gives CASSIDLLSSGNTIYF.

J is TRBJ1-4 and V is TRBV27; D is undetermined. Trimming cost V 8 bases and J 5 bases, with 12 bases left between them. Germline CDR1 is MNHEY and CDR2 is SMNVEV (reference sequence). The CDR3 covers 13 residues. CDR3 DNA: TGTGCCAGCTCCCTGAGGGAAAATGAAAAACTGTTTTTT. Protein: CASSLRENEKLFF. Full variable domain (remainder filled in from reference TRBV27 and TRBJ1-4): EAQVTQNPRYLITVTGKKLTVTCSQNMNHEYMSWYRQDPGLGLRQIYYSMNVEVTDKGDVPEGYKVSRKEKRNFPLILESPSPNQTSLYFCASSLRENEKLFFGSGTQLSVL.

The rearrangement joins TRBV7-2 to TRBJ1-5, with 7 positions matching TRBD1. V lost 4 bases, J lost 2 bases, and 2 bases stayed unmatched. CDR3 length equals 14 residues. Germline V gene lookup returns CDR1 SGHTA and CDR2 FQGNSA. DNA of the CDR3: TGTGCCAGCAGCTACGGGACAGGCAATCAGCCCCAGCATTTT. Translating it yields CASSYGTGNQPQHF.

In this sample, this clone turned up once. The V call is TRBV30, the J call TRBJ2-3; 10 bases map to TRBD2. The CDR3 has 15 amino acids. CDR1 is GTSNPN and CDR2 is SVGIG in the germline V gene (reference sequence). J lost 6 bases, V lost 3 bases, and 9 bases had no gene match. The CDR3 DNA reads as TGTGCCTGGAGGTCCCTAGCGGGGGCTGGGGATACGCAGTATTTT. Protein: CAWRSLAGAGDTQYF. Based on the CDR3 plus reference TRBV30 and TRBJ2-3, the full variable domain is SQTIHQWPATLVQPVGSPLSLECTVEGTSNPNLYWYRQAAGRGLQLLFYSVGIGQISSEVPQNLSASRPQDRQFILSSKKLLLSDSGFYLCAWRSLAGAGDTQYFGPGTRLTVL.

DNA for the CDR3: TGTGCCAGCAGCCCGGGTGCGGATCAGCCCCAGCATTTT. Translation gives CASSPGADQPQHF. The chain carries TRBV11-1 and TRBJ1-5; no firm D call. Trimming removed 5 bases at V and 5 bases at J, with 10 bases between. Germline V CDR1 and CDR2: SGHAT, FQDESV (reference sequence). CDR3 length: 13 amino acids.

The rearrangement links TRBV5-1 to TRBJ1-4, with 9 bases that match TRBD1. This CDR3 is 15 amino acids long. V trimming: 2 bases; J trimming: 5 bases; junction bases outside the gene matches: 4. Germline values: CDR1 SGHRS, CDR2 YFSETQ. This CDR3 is CASSLRGTGNEKLFF. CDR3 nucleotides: TGCGCCAGCAGCTTACGAGGGACAGGGAATGAAAAACTGTTTTTT.

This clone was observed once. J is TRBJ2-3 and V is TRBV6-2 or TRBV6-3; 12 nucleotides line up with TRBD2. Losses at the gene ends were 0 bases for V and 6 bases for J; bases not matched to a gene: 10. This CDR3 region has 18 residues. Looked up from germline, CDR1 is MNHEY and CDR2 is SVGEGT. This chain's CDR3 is CASSYSPLAGGPLDTQYF. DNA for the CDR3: TGTGCCAGCAGTTACTCTCCCCTAGCGGGGGGGCCGCTGGATACGCAGTATTTT.

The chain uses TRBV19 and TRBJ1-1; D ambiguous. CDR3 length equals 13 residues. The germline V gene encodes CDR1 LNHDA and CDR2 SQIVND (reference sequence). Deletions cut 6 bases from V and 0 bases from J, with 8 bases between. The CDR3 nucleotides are TGTGCCAGTAGGCAGGCTCTGAACACTGAAGCTTTCTTT. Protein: CASRQALNTEAFF.

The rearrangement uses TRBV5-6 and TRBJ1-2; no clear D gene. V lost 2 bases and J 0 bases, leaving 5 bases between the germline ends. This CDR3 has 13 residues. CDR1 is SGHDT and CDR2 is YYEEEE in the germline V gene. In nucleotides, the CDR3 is TGTGCCAGCAGCTTACTAGCTAACTATGGCTACACCTTC. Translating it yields CASSLLANYGYTF.

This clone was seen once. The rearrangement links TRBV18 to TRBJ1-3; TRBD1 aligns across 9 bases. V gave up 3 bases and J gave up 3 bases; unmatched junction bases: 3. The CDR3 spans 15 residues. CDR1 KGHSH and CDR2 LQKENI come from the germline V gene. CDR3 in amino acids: CASSPGQGGGNTIYF. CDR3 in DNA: TGTGCCAGCTCACCGGGACAGGGCGGTGGAAACACCATATATTTT.

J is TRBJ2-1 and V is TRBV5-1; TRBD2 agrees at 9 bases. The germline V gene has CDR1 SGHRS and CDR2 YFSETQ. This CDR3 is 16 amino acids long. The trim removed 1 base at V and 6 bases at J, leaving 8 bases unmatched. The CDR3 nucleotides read TGCGCCAGCAGCTTGATTGGCGGGGGGGCATCCAATGAGCAGTTCTTC. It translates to CASSLIGGGASNEQFF.

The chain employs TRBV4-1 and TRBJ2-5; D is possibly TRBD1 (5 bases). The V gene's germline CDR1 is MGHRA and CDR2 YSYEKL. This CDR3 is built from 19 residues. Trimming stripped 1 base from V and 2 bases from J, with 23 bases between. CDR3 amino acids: CASSQGVTYGRAVQETQYF. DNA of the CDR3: TGCGCCAGCAGCCAAGGAGTTACCTACGGCAGGGCCGTTCAAGAGACCCAGTACTTC.

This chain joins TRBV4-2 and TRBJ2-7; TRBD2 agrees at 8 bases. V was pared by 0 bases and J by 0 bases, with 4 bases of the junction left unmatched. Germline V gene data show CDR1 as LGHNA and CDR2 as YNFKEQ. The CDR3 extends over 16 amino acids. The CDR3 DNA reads TGTGCCAGCAGCCAAGAAACAGCGGGGGCCTCCTACGAGCAGTACTTC. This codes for CASSQETAGASYEQYF.

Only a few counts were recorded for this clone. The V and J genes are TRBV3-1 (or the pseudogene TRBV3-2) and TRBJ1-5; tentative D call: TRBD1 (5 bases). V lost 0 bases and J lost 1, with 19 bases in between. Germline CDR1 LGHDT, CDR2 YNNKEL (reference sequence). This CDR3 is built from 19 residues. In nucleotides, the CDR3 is TGTGCCAGCAGCCAAGACTATTGGACCTCCAGGGCCAGCAATCAGCCCCAGCATTTT. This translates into CASSQDYWTSRASNQPQHF.